Listed below are T cell receptor beta chains from one sample, sequenced in a study of blood T cell repertoires in COVID-19. Produced via immunoSEQ multiplex PCR; TCRdb's table is partial and in-frame only. The data show about 170,000 clones, with roughly four fifths seen just once and approximately 12% held by the top ten. Sequencing was performed on PBMCs or T cells enriched from blood (not recorded which). Receptors originate from a man over 45 who had recovered from COVID-19. Each CDR3 is given without its conserved first and last residue. Clone size is shown for a subset of rows, as once, few, many or a class of expanded clone.

TRBV5-1,.,TRBJ2-5,ASSFLAGEETQY
TRBV7-9,.,TRBJ1-1,ASNTFSSNTEAF
TRBV2,.,TRBJ1-1,ASSVGQGKTEAF
TRBV18,once,TRBJ1-6,ASSPDRHSPLH
TRBV7-7,.,TRBJ2-5,ASSLGSWRGETQY
TRBV28,few,TRBJ2-1,ASSLAHSSYNEQF
TRBV7-2,.,TRBJ1-2,ASNVGAFYGYT
TRBV7-9,.,TRBJ2-3,ASSPRTSGGERTDTQY
TRBV6-5,.,TRBJ2-2,ATRLAGGSGELF
TRBV6-5,once,TRBJ2-3,ASSYGTNTDTQY
TRBV27,.,TRBJ2-5,ASSLSGLFGAQY
TRBV6-1,.,TRBJ1-1,ASSDIAGQGDTDAF
TRBV19,.,TRBJ2-2,ASGLAGGLVTGELF
TRBV6-6,.,TRBJ1-5,ASDLGARDQPQH
TRBV5-3,.,TRBJ2-5,ARSSPRVGETQY
TRBV27,.,TRBJ1-3,ASSLRGTGNTIY
TRBV15,.,TRBJ1-5,ATSRGSGQTYQPQH